This T cell receptor beta chain came from a study of cytomegalovirus exposure and HLA in healthy donors. Study overall: Some 200 million T cells yielded 117 million unique TCR beta sequences, as an earlier analysis found. Study-wide results and caveats: The majority of TCR sequences were rare, yet some public TCRs appeared in many donors. The study recorded some 160 TCR beta chains that were cytomegalovirus-associated. Most CMV-associated TCR beta chains appeared HLA-restricted in a later analysis.

Turning to this clone: The antigen is not known.

Germline CDR1 reads KGHSH; CDR2 reads LQKENI. The CDR3 is made up of 15 amino acids. With V trimmed by 3 bases and J by 6 bases, 9 bases remained unmatched. Amplification used 60 Vbeta primers and 13 Jbeta primers. The repertoire was sequenced with immunoSEQ multiplex PCR; TCRdb's copy has only in-frame clones and lacks some. The sample contains 150,000 or so clones, roughly 72% of which appear only once. The receptor's source is a man aged 30-40 years in good health and CMV-seronegative. The specimen sequenced was PBMCs. The chain has TRBV18 and TRBJ2-3, with 7 bases matching TRBD1. The CDR3 is CASSPRDSIRDTQYF. The CDR3 nucleotides are TGTGCCAGCTCACCGAGGGACAGCATTCGGGATACGCAGTATTTT.